Below, 17 T cell receptor beta chains from the same sample are listed, as sequenced in a study of CD8+CD57+ T cells in acquired aplastic anemia (dated 2018 in TCRdb). TCRdb shows the sequencer as Illumina HiSeq 2000. TCR beta VDJ combination and CDR3 sequence profiling used genomic DNA as the template. TCRdb trimmed the raw reads at Q25, called clones with MiXCR and kept productive beta chains. Merged by CDR3 protein, the rows form single entries marked with the most common genes and DNA. This sample holds some 240,000 distinct CDR3 sequences; roughly 35% were observed only once. 0.95% to 1.3% of the sample is in the top ten clones. The specimen was sorted CD4+, CD8+, or CD8+CD57+ T cells (not recorded which) from PBMCs. The receptor set was obtained from a human donor in good health, serving as a control.

This clonotype was seen repeatedly, ten times or more. The chain has TRBV10-1 and TRBJ2-5; D may be TRBD2 (6 bases). In germline, CDR1 is WNHNN, CDR2 SYGVQD (reference sequence). Trimming removed 7 bases at V and 0 bases at J, with 21 bases between. CDR3 length: 17 residues. The CDR3 bases are TGCGCCAGCACCGAAGAAGCACGGCGCGGGAACCAAGAGACCCAGTACTTC. Amino acid sequence: CASTEEARRGNQETQYF.

This clonotype was seen at least ten times. The rearrangement uses TRBV7-9 and TRBJ2-5; a weak D match, TRBD2 (5 bases). CDR3 size: 13 residues. Germline V gene lookup returns CDR1 SEHNR and CDR2 FQNEAQ (reference sequence). Trimming removed 5 bases from V and 2 bases from J, with 9 bases in between. CDR3 nucleotide sequence: TGTGCCAGCAGCCAAGACTATCAAGAGACCCAGTACTTC. It specifies CASSQDYQETQYF.

This clonotype appeared a few times. DNA of the CDR3: TGTGCCAGCAGTTTTGGGGTAATTTTCATGAACACTGAAGCTTTCTTT. Residues: CASSFGVIFMNTEAFF. V is TRBV7-9 and J is TRBJ1-1, with D uncertain. Germline values: CDR1 SEHNR, CDR2 FQNEAQ (reference sequence). The CDR3 sequence is 16 residues long. The V end was cut by 6 bases, the J end by 0 bases, with 17 bases between.

V is TRBV27 and J is TRBJ2-6; D is uncertain. This CDR3 contains 14 residues. With 7 bases removed from V and 0 bases from J, the gap between germline ends came to 7 bases. The germline CDR1 and CDR2 sequences are MNHEY and SMNVEV (reference sequence). CDR3 amino acids: CASMADSGANVLTF. The CDR3 DNA reads TGTGCCAGCATGGCGGACTCTGGGGCCAACGTCCTGACTTTC.

In this sample, this clonotype turned up many times. The rearrangement links TRBV20-1 to TRBJ1-1; 8 bases are a match to TRBD1. CDR1 and CDR2 (germline): DFQATT, SNEGSKA (reference sequence). The CDR3 loop spans 12 amino acids. The V and J ends lost 6 bases and 4 bases, in that order; junction bases with no gene match: 4. CDR3 amino acids: CSARTGSTEAFF. The CDR3 DNA reads TGCAGTGCCCGGACAGGGAGCACTGAAGCTTTCTTT.

Only one count was recorded for this clonotype. The junction departs from germline at one end; a sequencing error may be responsible. The chain joins TRBV15 to TRBJ2-7, with D maybe TRBD2 (6 bases). This CDR3 has 17 amino acids. Germline-derived CDR1 and CDR2 are LNHNV and YYDKDF (reference sequence). The CDR3 reads CVTSRGPAQGGRNEQYF. CDR3 coding DNA: TGTGTCACCAGCAGAGGACCCGCGCAGGGAGGTAGGAACGAGCAGTACTTC.

This clonotype qualifies as medium-sized. V is TRBV29-1 and J is TRBJ2-3, with D unresolved. Germline CDR1 and CDR2: SQVTM and ANQGSEA. V lost 6 bases, J lost 0 bases, and 10 bases lay in between. This CDR3 has 13 amino acids. The CDR3 loop is CSVTRLSTDTQYF. The CDR3 coding sequence is TGCAGCGTGACACGTTTAAGCACAGATACGCAGTATTTT.

The table lists this clonotype with a count of one. The J gene is TRBJ1-6, the V gene TRBV30, with D maybe TRBD1 (5 bases). The CDR3 totals 15 residues. Germline-derived CDR1 and CDR2 are GTSNPN and SVGIG (reference sequence). Trimming took off 3 bases at V and 5 bases at J, with 14 bases between the two ends. CDR3 residues: CAWSALDRDNSPLHF. The CDR3, as DNA: TGTGCCTGGAGCGCCTTAGACAGAGATAATTCACCCCTCCACTTT.

In its sample, this clonotype was seen many times. The CDR3 loop is CASSTLVQVQANYGYTF. The CDR3 DNA reads TGTGCCAGCAGCACCTTAGTACAGGTACAGGCTAACTATGGCTACACCTTC. The chain has TRBV7-9 and TRBJ1-2; TRBD1 might be the D (5 bases). The CDR3 runs to 17 residues. V lost 5 bases and J lost 0, with 19 bases in between. Looked up from germline, CDR1 is SEHNR and CDR2 is FQNEAQ (reference sequence).

V usage is TRBV6-1 and J usage is TRBJ2-5; 10 bases match TRBD1. The trim removed 7 bases at V and 7 bases at J, leaving 6 bases unmatched. This CDR3 has 13 amino acids. Germline CDR1 is MNHNS and CDR2 is SASEGT. Here the CDR3 DNA reads TGTGCCAGCATGGACAGGGGGGCCTGGACCCAGTACTTC. Its protein product is CASMDRGAWTQYF.

This clonotype appeared many times. The chain carries TRBV9 and TRBJ2-7; D is possibly TRBD1 (6 bases). Between the trimmed V and J ends, which lost 3 bases and 0 bases, there was a span of 16 bases. There are 16 residues in the CDR3. Germline V gene sequence: CDR1 SGDLS, CDR2 YYNGEE. The CDR3 loop is CASSAQGGALSYEQYF. CDR3 nucleotide sequence: TGTGCCAGCAGCGCACAGGGTGGGGCTCTCTCCTACGAGCAGTACTTC. The full variable domain, its missing parts supplied by reference TRBV9 and TRBJ2-7, is DSGVTQTPKHLITATGQRVTLRCSPRSGDLSVYWYQQSLDQGLQFLIQYYNGEERAKGNILERFSAQQFPDLHSELNLSSLELGDSALYFCASSAQGGALSYEQYFGPGTRLTVT.

The chain joins TRBV10-3 to TRBJ1-2; the D gene is possibly TRBD1 (5 bases). Germline V gene lookup returns CDR1 ENHRY and CDR2 SYGVKD. Trimming left V 6 bases short and J 2 bases short, with 10 bases between. The CDR3 contains 13 residues. The CDR3, as DNA: TGTGCCATCAGGGCAGGGACCAACTATGGCTACACCTTC. Its translation is CAIRAGTNYGYTF.

The CDR3 coding sequence is TGTGCCACCAGCTTCGGCCGGGACAGGGAAAGATATGGCTACACCTTC. The encoded protein is CATSFGRDRERYGYTF. The V call is TRBV15, the J call TRBJ1-2; 9 bases agree with TRBD1. This CDR3 contains 16 residues. The junction had 12 bases not matched to a gene; V was cut back by 5 bases and J by 5 bases. The V gene's germline CDR1 is LNHNV and CDR2 YYDKDF (reference sequence).

With respect to this clonotype: A clone one base away is much larger, so this may be a read error. The chain links TRBV6-1 to TRBJ1-1, with unresolved D. Germline values: CDR1 MNHNS, CDR2 SASEGT. Trimming removed 2 bases at V and 6 bases at J, with 10 bases between. This CDR3 is built from 13 residues. Here the CDR3 reads CASSESTYAEAFF. The CDR3 DNA follows: TGTGCCAGCAGTGAAAGTACGTACGCTGAAGCTTTCTTT.

Only a few counts were recorded for this clonotype. The chain carries TRBV18 and TRBJ2-7, with D uncertain. The germline V gene has CDR1 KGHSH and CDR2 LQKENI. The CDR3 length is 13 residues. V gave up 1 base and J gave up 3 bases, with 7 bases separating them. The chain's CDR3 is CASSPQRVYEQYF. CDR3 sequence (DNA): TGTGCCAGCTCACCACAAAGGGTCTACGAGCAGTACTTC.

This chain joins TRBV7-9 and TRBJ1-2, with 8 bases aligning to TRBD1. J lost 3 bases, V lost 5 bases, and 8 bases had no gene match. The CDR3 runs to 15 residues. Germline lookup yields CDR1 SEHNR and CDR2 FQNEAQ (reference sequence). The CDR3 region is CASSRRTGKDYGYTF. The CDR3 DNA follows: TGTGCCAGCAGCCGACGGACAGGGAAGGACTATGGCTACACCTTC.

The sample holds a few counts of this clonotype. V gene TRBV5-1 combines with J gene TRBJ2-6; D is undetermined. The CDR3 sequence is 15 residues long. V lost 4 bases and J lost 2, with 10 bases in between. Germline-derived CDR1 and CDR2 are SGHRS and YFSETQ. In nucleotides, the CDR3 is TGCGCCAGCAGCGACGCAAGTCCTGGGGCCAACGTCCTGACTTTC. This sequence encodes CASSDASPGANVLTF.